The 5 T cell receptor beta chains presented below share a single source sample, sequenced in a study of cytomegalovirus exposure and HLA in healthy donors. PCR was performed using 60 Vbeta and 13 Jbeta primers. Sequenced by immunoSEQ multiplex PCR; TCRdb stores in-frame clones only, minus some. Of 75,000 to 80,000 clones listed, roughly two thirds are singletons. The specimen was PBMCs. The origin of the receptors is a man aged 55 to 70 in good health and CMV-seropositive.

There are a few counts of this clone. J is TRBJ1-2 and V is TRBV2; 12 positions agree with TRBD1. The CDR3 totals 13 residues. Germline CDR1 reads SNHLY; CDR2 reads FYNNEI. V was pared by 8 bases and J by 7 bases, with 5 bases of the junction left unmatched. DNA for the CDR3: TGTGCCAGCGGGACAGGGGGCGCGTTTGGCTACACCTTC. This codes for CASGTGGAFGYTF.

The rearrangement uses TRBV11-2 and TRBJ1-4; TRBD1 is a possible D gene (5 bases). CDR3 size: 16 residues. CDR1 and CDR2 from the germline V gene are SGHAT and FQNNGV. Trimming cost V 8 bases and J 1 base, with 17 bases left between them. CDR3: CASANSAGRTNEKLFF. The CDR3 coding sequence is TGTGCCAGCGCCAATTCTGCGGGACGAACTAATGAAAAACTGTTTTTT.

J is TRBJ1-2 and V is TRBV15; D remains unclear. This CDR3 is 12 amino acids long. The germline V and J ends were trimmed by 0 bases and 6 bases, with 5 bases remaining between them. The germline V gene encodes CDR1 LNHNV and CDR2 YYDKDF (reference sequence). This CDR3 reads CATSRERNGYTF. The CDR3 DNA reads TGTGCCACCAGCAGAGAGAGGAATGGCTACACCTTC.

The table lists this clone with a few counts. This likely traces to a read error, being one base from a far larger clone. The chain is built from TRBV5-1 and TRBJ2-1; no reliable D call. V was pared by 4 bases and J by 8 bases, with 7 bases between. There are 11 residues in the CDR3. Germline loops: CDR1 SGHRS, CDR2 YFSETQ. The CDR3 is CASSATYEQFF. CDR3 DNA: TGCGCCAGCAGCGCCACTTATGAGCAGTTCTTC.

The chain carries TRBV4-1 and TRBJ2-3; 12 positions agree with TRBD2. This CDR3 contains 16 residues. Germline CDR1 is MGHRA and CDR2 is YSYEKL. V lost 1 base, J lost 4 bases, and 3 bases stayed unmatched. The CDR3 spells CASSQGLAGASDTQYF. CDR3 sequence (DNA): TGCGCCAGCAGCCAAGGACTAGCGGGAGCGTCAGATACGCAGTATTTT.